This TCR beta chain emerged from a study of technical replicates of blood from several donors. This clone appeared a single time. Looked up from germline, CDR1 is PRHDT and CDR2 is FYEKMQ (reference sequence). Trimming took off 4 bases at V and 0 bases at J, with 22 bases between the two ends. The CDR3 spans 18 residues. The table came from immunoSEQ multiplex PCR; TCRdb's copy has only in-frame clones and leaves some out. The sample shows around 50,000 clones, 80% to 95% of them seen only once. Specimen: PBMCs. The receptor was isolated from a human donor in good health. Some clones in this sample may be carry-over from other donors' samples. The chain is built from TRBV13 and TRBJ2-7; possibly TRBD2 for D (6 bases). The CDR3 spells CASSSITTAGTASYEQYF. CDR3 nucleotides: TGTGCCAGCAGCTCGATCACCACGGCGGGGACGGCCTCCTACGAGCAGTACTTC.